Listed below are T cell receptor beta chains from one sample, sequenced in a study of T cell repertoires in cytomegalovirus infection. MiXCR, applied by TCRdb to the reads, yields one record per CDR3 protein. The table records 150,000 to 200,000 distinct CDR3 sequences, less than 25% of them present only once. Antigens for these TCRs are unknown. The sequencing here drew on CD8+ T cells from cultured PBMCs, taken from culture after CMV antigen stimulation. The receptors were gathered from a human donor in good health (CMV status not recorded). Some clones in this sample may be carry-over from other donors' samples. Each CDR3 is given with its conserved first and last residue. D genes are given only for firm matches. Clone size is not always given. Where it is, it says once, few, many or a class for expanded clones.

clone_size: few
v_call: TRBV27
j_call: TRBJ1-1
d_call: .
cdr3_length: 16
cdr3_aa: CASTPLGELPNTEAFF
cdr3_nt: TGTGCCAGCACCCCCCTCGGGGAACTACCGAACACTGAAGCTTTCTTT

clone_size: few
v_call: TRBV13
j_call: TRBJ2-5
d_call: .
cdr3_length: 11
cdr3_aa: CASRDQETQYF
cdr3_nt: TGTGCCAGCAGGGACCAAGAGACCCAGTACTTC

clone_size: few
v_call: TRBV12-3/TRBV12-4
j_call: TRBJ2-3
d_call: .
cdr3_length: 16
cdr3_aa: CASSLTLAESTDTQYF
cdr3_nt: TGTGCCAGCAGTTTAACCTTAGCGGAAAGCACAGATACGCAGTATTTT

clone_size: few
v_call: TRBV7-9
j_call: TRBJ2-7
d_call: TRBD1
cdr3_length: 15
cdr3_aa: CASSHRDRSSYEQYF
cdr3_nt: TGTGCCAGCAGTCACCGGGACAGGAGCTCCTACGAGCAGTACTTC

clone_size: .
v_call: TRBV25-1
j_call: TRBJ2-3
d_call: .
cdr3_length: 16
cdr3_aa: CASSELGQESTDTQYF
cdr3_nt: TGTGCCAGCAGTGAATTGGGGCAGGAGTCCACAGATACGCAGTATTTT

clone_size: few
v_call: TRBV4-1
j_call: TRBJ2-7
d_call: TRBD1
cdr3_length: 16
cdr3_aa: CASSPLSSGGGYEQYF
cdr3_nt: TGCGCCAGCAGCCCCCTCTCCTCAGGGGGCGGCTACGAGCAGTACTTC

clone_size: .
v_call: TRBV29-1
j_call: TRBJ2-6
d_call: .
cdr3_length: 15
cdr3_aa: CSALDSHSGANVLTF
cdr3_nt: TGCAGCGCCCTGGACAGCCACTCTGGGGCCAACGTCCTGACTTTC

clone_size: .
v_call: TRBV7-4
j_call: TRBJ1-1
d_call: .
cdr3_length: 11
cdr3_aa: CASSFTGEAFF
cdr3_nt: TGTGCCAGCAGCTTTACGGGTGAAGCTTTCTTT

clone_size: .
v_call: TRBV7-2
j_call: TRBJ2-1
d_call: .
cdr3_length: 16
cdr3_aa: CASSSRGGRSYNEQFF
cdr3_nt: TGTGCCAGCAGCAGTAGGGGGGGGCGATCCTACAATGAGCAGTTCTTC

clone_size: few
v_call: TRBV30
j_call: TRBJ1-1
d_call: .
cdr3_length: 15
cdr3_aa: CAWSVPETKNTEAFF
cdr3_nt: TGTGCCTGGAGTGTACCGGAGACAAAGAACACTGAAGCTTTCTTT

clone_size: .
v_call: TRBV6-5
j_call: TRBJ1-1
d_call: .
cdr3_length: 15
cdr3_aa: CASSYSGGPNTEAFF
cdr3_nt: TGTGCCAGCAGTTACTCGGGGGGCCCGAACACTGAAGCTTTCTTT

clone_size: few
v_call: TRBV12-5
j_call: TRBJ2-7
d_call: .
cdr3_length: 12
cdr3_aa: CASGYQSSEQYF
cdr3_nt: TGTGCTAGTGGTTATCAGAGTTCGGAGCAGTACTTC

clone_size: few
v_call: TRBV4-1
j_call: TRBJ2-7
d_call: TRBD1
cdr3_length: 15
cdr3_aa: CASSQEGDRAREQYF
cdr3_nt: TGCGCCAGCAGCCAAGAAGGGGACAGGGCGCGAGAGCAGTACTTC

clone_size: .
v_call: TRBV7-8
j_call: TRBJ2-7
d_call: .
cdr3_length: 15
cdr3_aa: CASSSGTVLSYEQYF
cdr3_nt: TGTGCCAGCAGCTCCGGGACCGTCCTTTCCTACGAGCAGTACTTC

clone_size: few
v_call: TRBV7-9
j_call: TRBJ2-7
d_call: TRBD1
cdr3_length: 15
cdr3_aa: CASSSGQGVSYEQYF
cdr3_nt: TGTGCCAGCAGCTCCGGACAGGGGGTTTCCTACGAGCAGTACTTC

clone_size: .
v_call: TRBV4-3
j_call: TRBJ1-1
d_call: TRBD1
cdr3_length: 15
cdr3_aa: CASSQGPQGVPEAFF
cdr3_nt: TGCGCCAGCAGCCAAGGGCCTCAGGGGGTCCCTGAAGCTTTCTTT

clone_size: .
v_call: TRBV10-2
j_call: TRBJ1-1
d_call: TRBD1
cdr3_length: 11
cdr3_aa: CASMGQGEAFF
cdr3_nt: TGCGCCAGCATGGGACAGGGAGAAGCTTTCTTT

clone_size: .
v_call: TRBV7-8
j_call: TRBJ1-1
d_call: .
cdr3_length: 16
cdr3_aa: CASSLRWGGRNTEAFF
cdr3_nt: TGTGCCAGCAGCTTACGGTGGGGTGGCAGGAACACTGAAGCTTTCTTT

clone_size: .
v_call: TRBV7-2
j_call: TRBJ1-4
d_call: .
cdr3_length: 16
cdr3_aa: CASSLALGRKNEKLFF
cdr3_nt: TGTGCCAGCAGCCTGGCCCTAGGGCGGAAGAATGAAAAACTGTTTTTT

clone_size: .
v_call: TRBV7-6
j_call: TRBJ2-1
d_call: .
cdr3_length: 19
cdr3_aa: CASSLRHRDTFLPHNEQFF
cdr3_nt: TGTGCCAGCAGCTTACGCCACCGGGACACCTTCCTACCCCACAATGAGCAGTTCTTC

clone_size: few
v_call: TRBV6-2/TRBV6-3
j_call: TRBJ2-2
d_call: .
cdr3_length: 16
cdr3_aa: CASSDGQNANTGELFF
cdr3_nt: TGTGCCAGCAGTGACGGACAGAACGCGAACACCGGGGAGCTGTTTTTT

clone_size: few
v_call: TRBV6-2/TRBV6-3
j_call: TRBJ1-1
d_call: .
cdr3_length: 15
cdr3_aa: CASSYGGYLNTEAFF
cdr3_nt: TGTGCCAGCAGTTATGGGGGCTACCTGAACACTGAAGCTTTCTTT

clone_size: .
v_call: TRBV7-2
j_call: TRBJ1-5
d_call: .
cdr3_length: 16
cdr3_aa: CASSLEREELNQPQHF
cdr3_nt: TGTGCCAGCAGCTTAGAGCGAGAGGAACTTAATCAGCCCCAGCATTTT

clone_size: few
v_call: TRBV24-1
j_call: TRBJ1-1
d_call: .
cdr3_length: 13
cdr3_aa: CATSDSGYTEAFF
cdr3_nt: TGTGCCACCAGTGATTCAGGATACACTGAAGCTTTCTTT

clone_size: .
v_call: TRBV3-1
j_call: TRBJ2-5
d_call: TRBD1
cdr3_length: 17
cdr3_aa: CASSQGEPGTVKETQYF
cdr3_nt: TGTGCCAGCAGCCAAGGAGAACCCGGGACAGTTAAAGAGACCCAGTATTTC

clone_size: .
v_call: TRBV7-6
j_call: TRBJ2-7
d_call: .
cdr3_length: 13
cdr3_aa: CASSPSGSYEQYF
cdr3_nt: TGTGCCAGCAGCCCCTCGGGCTCCTACGAGCAGTACTTC

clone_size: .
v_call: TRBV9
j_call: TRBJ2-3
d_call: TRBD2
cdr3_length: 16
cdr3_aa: CASSQGGGDSTDTQYF
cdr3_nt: TGTGCCAGCTCCCAAGGCGGGGGGGACTCCACAGATACGCAGTATTTT

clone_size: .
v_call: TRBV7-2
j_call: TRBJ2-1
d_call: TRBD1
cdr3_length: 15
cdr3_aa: CASSSPGQGAYEQFF
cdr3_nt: TGTGCCAGCAGCTCCCCGGGACAGGGGGCGTATGAGCAGTTCTTC

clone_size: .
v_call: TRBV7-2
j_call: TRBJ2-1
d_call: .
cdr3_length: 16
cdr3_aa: CASSLAAGITYNEQFF
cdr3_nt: TGTGCCAGCAGCTTAGCGGCAGGGATTACGTACAATGAGCAGTTCTTC

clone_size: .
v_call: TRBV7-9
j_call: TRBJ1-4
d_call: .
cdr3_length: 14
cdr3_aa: CASSWVQDGEKLFF
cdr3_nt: TGTGCCAGCAGCTGGGTACAGGATGGGGAAAAACTGTTTTTT

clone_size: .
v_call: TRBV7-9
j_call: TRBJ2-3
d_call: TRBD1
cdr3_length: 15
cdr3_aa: CASSTRTGSTDTQYF
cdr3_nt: TGTGCCAGCAGCACCCGGACAGGATCGACAGATACGCAGTATTTT